The 29 T cell receptor beta chains below all came from one sample that was sequenced in a study of T cell repertoires in cytomegalovirus infection. MiXCR, applied by TCRdb to the reads, yields one record per CDR3 protein. The sample records around 190,000 distinct CDR3 sequences, approximately 14% being singletons. The specimen was PBMCs. The receptor set was obtained from a human donor in good health (CMV status not recorded). Some clones in this sample may be carry-over from other donors' samples.

This clonotype was counted a few times. The DNA of the CDR3 is TGCAGCGCGTCAGCGGGAGGGCTCTCCGAGCAGTACTTC. The encoded protein is CSASAGGLSEQYF. The chain uses TRBV29-1 and TRBJ2-7; 10 bases map to TRBD2. Per the germline V gene, CDR1 is SQVTM and CDR2 is ANQGSEA. V lost 7 bases and J lost 6; bases outside the gene matches: 9. The CDR3 runs 13 residues.

This clonotype appeared a few times. The chain links TRBV27 to TRBJ1-5, with a possible D match to TRBD1 (5 bases). Germline assignment: CDR1 MNHEY and CDR2 SMNVEV (reference sequence). This CDR3 region has 15 residues. V gave up 0 bases and J gave up 5 bases, with 11 bases separating them. CDR3 sequence: CASSLSGARDQPQHF. CDR3 nucleotides: TGTGCCAGCAGTTTATCAGGGGCACGGGATCAGCCCCAGCATTTT.

This clonotype was counted only a few times. The chain carries TRBV18 and TRBJ1-1, with 11 bases matching TRBD1. The CDR3 is 16 residues long. V lost 4 bases, J lost 3 bases, and 7 bases stayed unmatched. Looked up from germline, CDR1 is KGHSH and CDR2 is LQKENI. CDR3 nucleotide sequence: TGTGCCAGCTCACAGGGACGGGACAGGGGGTACACTGAAGCTTTCTTT. This encodes CASSQGRDRGYTEAFF.

This clonotype was recorded a few times. The genes are TRBV7-9 and TRBJ2-1; 7 bases map to TRBD2. Germline V gene lookup returns CDR1 SEHNR and CDR2 FQNEAQ (reference sequence). V was clipped by 1 base and J by 9 bases; unmatched bases: 18. The length of the CDR3 is 18 residues. The CDR3 sequence is CASSLVPPRTSRSSEQFF. CDR3 sequence (DNA): TGTGCCAGCAGCTTAGTTCCCCCTAGGACTAGTCGGTCCAGTGAGCAGTTCTTC.

This clonotype came up many times. The chain couples TRBV7-2 to TRBJ1-2; no firm D call. Looked up from germline, CDR1 is SGHTA and CDR2 is FQGNSA. This CDR3 is built from 12 residues. The ends were cut back, 1 base at V and 4 bases at J, with 4 bases in the middle. CDR3 nucleotides: TGTGCCAGCAGCTTAGTGCTCTATGGCTACACCTTC. Its protein product is CASSLVLYGYTF.

V and J are TRBV12-3 or TRBV12-4 and TRBJ1-5; D not resolved. The CDR3 spans 12 residues. Trimming left V 4 bases short and J 4 bases short, with 5 bases between. The CDR3 coding sequence is TGTGCCAGCAGTTATGGAAATCAGCCCCAGCATTTT. Protein: CASSYGNQPQHF.

V is TRBV23-1 and J is TRBJ2-7; D not resolved. TRBV23-1 is identified as an open reading frame with a role that is uncertain. This CDR3 contains 15 residues. Trimming cost V 0 bases and J 7 bases, with 16 bases left between them. CDR3 residues: CASSQSPVALGEQYF. The CDR3, as DNA: TGCGCCAGCAGTCAATCACCGGTTGCACTTGGGGAGCAGTACTTC.

This clonotype was counted a few times. The chain has TRBV10-3 and TRBJ2-2; D remains unclear. The ends were cut back, 10 bases at V and 4 bases at J, with 7 bases in the middle. The CDR3 loop spans 11 amino acids. Germline CDR1 ENHRY, CDR2 SYGVKD. CDR3 loop: CATSLTGELFF. CDR3 nucleotides: TGTGCCACCAGCCTCACCGGGGAGCTGTTTTTT.

This clonotype was picked up a small number of times. This chain connects TRBV7-2 to TRBJ2-1; the D gene is possibly TRBD2 (6 bases). The CDR3 sequence is 14 residues long. V was trimmed by 4 bases and J by 3 bases, leaving 10 bases between them. Germline V lookup: CDR1 SGHTA, CDR2 FQGNSA. Written as DNA, the CDR3 is TGTGCCAGCAGCTCCGGGAGCCGCTACAATGAGCAGTTCTTC. It encodes CASSSGSRYNEQFF.

The gene calls are TRBV29-1 and TRBJ1-2; perhaps TRBD1 as D (6 bases). The CDR3 is 9 residues long. The germline V and J ends were trimmed by 3 bases and 14 bases, with 10 bases remaining between them. Germline lookup yields CDR1 SQVTM and CDR2 ANQGSEA. The CDR3, as DNA: TGCAGCGTTGATGACAGGAGTACCTTC. Its protein is CSVDDRSTF.

This clonotype was seen more than once but under ten times. The genes are TRBV3-1 and TRBJ1-5; TRBD1 is a possible D gene (6 bases). This CDR3 is 14 amino acids long. Germline V gives CDR1 LGHDT, CDR2 YNNKEL (reference sequence). V was cut by 4 bases and J by 2 bases, with 9 bases left in between. CDR3 amino acids: CASSPDSRNQPQHF. Here the CDR3 DNA reads TGTGCCAGCAGCCCGGACAGCCGCAATCAGCCCCAGCATTTT.

This clonotype was observed a few times. The V gene is TRBV20-1, the J gene TRBJ1-1; tentative D call: TRBD1 (5 bases). The ends were cut back, 5 bases at V and 1 base at J, with 11 bases in the middle. The CDR3 consists of 13 residues. Looked up from germline, CDR1 is DFQATT and CDR2 is SNEGSKA (reference sequence). The DNA of the CDR3 is TGCAGTGCTCTCGGGACCCAGAACACTGAAGCTTTCTTT. Translating gives CSALGTQNTEAFF.

This clonotype was seen many times. The V gene is TRBV29-1, the J gene TRBJ1-1; D is possibly TRBD1 (5 bases). The length of the CDR3 is 13 residues. From germline, CDR1 is SQVTM and CDR2 ANQGSEA. V was cut by 7 bases and J by 2 bases, with 14 bases left in between. The CDR3 DNA follows: TGCAGCGGAGTTAGGGGAAGAAACACTGAAGCTTTCTTT. Its protein product is CSGVRGRNTEAFF. Using reference TRBV29-1 and TRBJ1-1 for the parts outside the CDR3, the full variable domain is SAVISQKPSRDICQRGTSLTIQCQVDSQVTMMFWYRQQPGQSLTLIATANQGSEATYESGFVIDKFPISRPNLTFSTLTVSNMSPEDSSIYLCSGVRGRNTEAFFGQGTRLTVV.

This clonotype has a handful of counts. V gene TRBV29-1 combines with J gene TRBJ1-2; possibly TRBD1 for D (5 bases). The V end lost 3 bases, the J end lost 8 bases, and 13 bases lay between the germline ends. CDR1 SQVTM and CDR2 ANQGSEA come from the germline V gene. The CDR3 runs 12 residues. The CDR3 is CSVEGQGPGYTF. CDR3 nucleotides: TGCAGCGTTGAGGGGCAGGGTCCCGGCTACACCTTC.

In DNA form, the CDR3 reads TGTGCCAGCAGCCAAGTCGGACAGGTTAAAAGAACTGAAGCTTTCTTT. It codes for CASSQVGQVKRTEAFF. The chain recombines TRBV3-1 with TRBJ1-1, with 7 bases matching TRBD1. With V trimmed by 1 base and J by 5 bases, 10 bases remained unmatched. Germline values: CDR1 LGHDT, CDR2 YNNKEL (reference sequence). The CDR3 spans 16 residues.

At least ten counts were recorded for this clonotype. This sequence joins TRBV28 and TRBJ2-7; 9 bases align to TRBD2. The CDR3 spans 15 residues. The germline V gene has CDR1 MDHEN and CDR2 SYDVKM. The junction had 8 bases not matched to a gene; V was cut back by 4 bases and J by 4 bases. CDR3 in DNA: TGTGCCAGCAGTTCAGGTAGAGCGGGAGGTTACGAGCAGTACTTC. The encoded protein is CASSSGRAGGYEQYF.

This clonotype was seen many times. DNA for the CDR3: TGCAGTGCTAGGCCCGGGACGGAGAATTCACCCCTCCACTTT. It is translated as CSARPGTENSPLHF. The V and J genes are TRBV20-1 and TRBJ1-6, with D maybe TRBD1 (5 bases). Between the trimmed V and J ends, which lost 3 bases and 7 bases, there was a span of 13 bases. This CDR3 spans 14 amino acids. CDR1 is DFQATT, CDR2 SNEGSKA, per germline (reference sequence).

The genes are TRBV29-1 and TRBJ1-5; a possible D gene is TRBD1 (6 bases). CDR3 length: 13 residues. The V end was cut by 6 bases, the J end by 1 base, with 10 bases between. Germline CDR1 is SQVTM and CDR2 is ANQGSEA. The CDR3 bases are TGCAGCGTGGCAACAGGGAGCAATCAGCCCCAGCATTTT. Residues: CSVATGSNQPQHF.

This clonotype was seen at least ten times. The chain uses TRBV20-1 and TRBJ2-5; tentatively, D is TRBD1 (5 bases). This CDR3 is 13 amino acids long. The germline gives CDR1 DFQATT, CDR2 SNEGSKA (reference sequence). Trimming removed 6 bases at V and 4 bases at J, with 15 bases between. In DNA form, the CDR3 reads TGCAGTGCCCCCCGGCAGGGAAGAGAGACCCAGTACTTC. It codes for CSAPRQGRETQYF.

The CDR3 nucleotides read TGCGCCAGCAGCTTGGCCTTGGACAGGGGCGAGCAGTACTTC. Amino acids: CASSLALDRGEQYF. The chain has TRBV5-1 and TRBJ2-7, with TRBD1 identical over 9 bases. This CDR3 contains 14 residues. V dropped 0 bases and J dropped 6; count of bases not matched to a gene: 4. The V gene's germline CDR1 is SGHRS and CDR2 YFSETQ.

The table lists this clonotype with many counts. V is TRBV7-2 and J is TRBJ2-7; 10 bases match TRBD1. CDR1 and CDR2 (germline): SGHTA, FQGNSA. The CDR3 covers 15 residues. V shed 1 base and J 6 bases; nucleotides not matched to a gene: 6. CDR3 in DNA: TGTGCCAGCAGCTTAGGTGGGACAGGGGTCGGCGAGCAGTACTTC. Protein sequence: CASSLGGTGVGEQYF.

This clonotype has just a few counts. V and J are TRBV6-6 and TRBJ2-4, with D perhaps given as TRBD1 or TRBD2 (5 bases each). Germline CDR1 is MNHNY and CDR2 is SVGAGI (reference sequence). This CDR3 is 15 amino acids long. V gave up 6 bases and J gave up 10 bases, with 22 bases separating them. The CDR3 DNA reads TGTGCCAGCAGCCGAAGAGGGCAGGGAGAAGGGATTCAGTACTTC. Translating it yields CASSRRGQGEGIQYF.

Only a few counts were recorded for this clonotype. The chain couples TRBV20-1 to TRBJ2-3; D is perhaps TRBD2 (5 bases). Trimming took off 3 bases at V and 2 bases at J, with 21 bases between the two ends. The CDR3 is made up of 17 amino acids. Germline V gene lookup returns CDR1 DFQATT and CDR2 SNEGSKA (reference sequence). The CDR3 reads CSARMVATIRDTDTQYF. CDR3 DNA sequence: TGCAGTGCTAGGATGGTAGCGACAATACGCGACACAGATACGCAGTATTTT.

This clonotype was seen ten or more times. The V gene is TRBV7-2, the J gene TRBJ2-2, with D possibly being TRBD1 (7 bases). Germline V lookup: CDR1 SGHTA, CDR2 FQGNSA. V gave up 5 bases and J gave up 0 bases, with 25 bases separating them. This CDR3 spans 20 amino acids. The CDR3 here is CASSPSSLWGDSANTGELFF. DNA of the CDR3: TGTGCCAGCAGCCCCAGCTCCCTTTGGGGGGACAGTGCGAACACCGGGGAGCTGTTTTTT.

The table lists this clonotype with a few counts. This chain uses TRBV2 with TRBJ2-1; no reliable D call. Germline V CDR1 and CDR2: SNHLY, FYNNEI. V was trimmed by 1 base and J by 2 bases, leaving 12 bases between them. The CDR3 is 16 amino acids. The CDR3 loop is CASSEEVAGPYNEQFF. The CDR3 bases are TGTGCCAGCAGTGAAGAGGTGGCAGGACCCTACAATGAGCAGTTCTTC.

The V and J genes are TRBV20-1 and TRBJ2-5; TRBD1 aligns across 8 bases. Looked up from germline, CDR1 is DFQATT and CDR2 is SNEGSKA (reference sequence). V gave up 1 base and J gave up 2 bases; unmatched junction bases: 3. This CDR3 spans 14 amino acids. CDR3 DNA sequence: TGCAGTGCTAGAGGGGGGACAGGTCAAGAGACCCAGTACTTC. Translated, it gives CSARGGTGQETQYF.

This clonotype was observed a few times. The CDR3 sequence is CASSETWFGELFF. CDR3 DNA sequence: TGTGCCAGCAGCGAAACCTGGTTCGGGGAGCTGTTTTTT. The rearrangement joins TRBV11-1 to TRBJ2-2; D gene ambiguous. V was shortened by 5 bases and J by 7 bases, with 11 bases between the two germline ends. Germline V lookup: CDR1 SGHAT, CDR2 FQDESV (reference sequence). The CDR3 consists of 13 residues.

This clonotype was picked up many times. This sequence joins TRBV7-9 and TRBJ2-1, with 10 bases identical to TRBD2. The CDR3 contains 17 residues. CDR1 is SEHNR, CDR2 FQNEAQ, per germline (reference sequence). With 5 bases clipped from V and 5 bases from J, the junction kept 12 bases outside the gene matches. CDR3 sequence reads: CASSTRALAGVDNEQFF. CDR3 DNA: TGTGCCAGCAGCACGCGAGCCCTAGCGGGAGTAGACAATGAGCAGTTCTTC. The full variable domain, in which reference TRBV7-9 and TRBJ2-1 provide the parts outside the CDR3, is DTGVSQNPRHKITKRGQNVTFRCDPISEHNRLYWYRQTLGQGPEFLTYFQNEAQLEKSRLLSDRFSAERPKGSFSTLEIQRTEQGDSAMYLCASSTRALAGVDNEQFFGPGTRLTVL.

This chain links TRBV11-2 with TRBJ1-3; the match to TRBD1 covers 7 bases. This CDR3 has 15 amino acids. J was trimmed by 0 bases and V by 5 bases; bases with no gene match: 4. Germline V lookup: CDR1 SGHAT, CDR2 FQNNGV. The CDR3 nucleotides read TGTGCCAGCAGCCGCACAGGGGCCTCTGGAAACACCATATATTTT. Amino acid sequence: CASSRTGASGNTIYF.